The sequence of this TCR beta chain was determined in a study of cytomegalovirus exposure and HLA in healthy donors. This clone was detected only a few times. V shed 6 bases and J shed 0 bases, with 9 bases lying between them. CDR1 is SGHRS and CDR2 is YFSETQ in the germline V gene. This CDR3 spans 13 amino acids. PCR amplification relied on 60 Vbeta primers (plus 13 Jbeta primers). Profiling relied on immunoSEQ multiplex PCR, and the TCRdb table lists in-frame clones only, not all of them. The data show more than 250,000 clones, roughly 90% seen once. Sequenced input: PBMCs. This TCR derives from a young woman in good health and CMV-seronegative. The rearrangement links TRBV5-1 to TRBJ1-2; D remains unclear. CDR3 DNA: TGCGCCAGCAAAAGAGAGTCTAACTATGGCTACACCTTC. It codes for CASKRESNYGYTF.